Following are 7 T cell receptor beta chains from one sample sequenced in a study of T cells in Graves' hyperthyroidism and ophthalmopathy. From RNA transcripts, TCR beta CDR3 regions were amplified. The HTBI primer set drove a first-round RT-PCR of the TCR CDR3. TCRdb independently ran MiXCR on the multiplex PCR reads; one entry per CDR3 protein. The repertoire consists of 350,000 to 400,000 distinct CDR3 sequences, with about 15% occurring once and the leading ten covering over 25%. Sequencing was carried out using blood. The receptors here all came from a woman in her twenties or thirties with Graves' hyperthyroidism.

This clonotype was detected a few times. The CDR3 DNA sequence: TGTGCCACCAGCAGGGAATTTTATGGCACTGAAGCTTTCTTT. Translating it yields CATSREFYGTEAFF. The rearrangement uses TRBV15 and TRBJ1-1; D is undetermined. This CDR3 is 14 amino acids long. Germline assignment: CDR1 LNHNV and CDR2 YYDKDF (reference sequence). V dropped 3 bases and J dropped 4 bases, with 12 bases sitting between them.

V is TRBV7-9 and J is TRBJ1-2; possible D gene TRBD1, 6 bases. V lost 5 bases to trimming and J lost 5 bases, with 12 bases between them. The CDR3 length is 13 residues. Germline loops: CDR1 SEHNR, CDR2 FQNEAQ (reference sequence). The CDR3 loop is CASSRGTQYGYTF. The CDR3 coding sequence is TGTGCCAGCAGCCGCGGGACACAGTATGGCTACACCTTC.

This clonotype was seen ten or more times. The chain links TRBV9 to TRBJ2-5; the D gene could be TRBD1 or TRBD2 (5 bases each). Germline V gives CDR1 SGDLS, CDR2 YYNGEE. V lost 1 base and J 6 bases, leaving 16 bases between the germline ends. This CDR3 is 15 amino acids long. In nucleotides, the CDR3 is TGTGCCAGCAGCGTATCCGTGGGGACCTCCCAGACCCAGTACTTC. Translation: CASSVSVGTSQTQYF.

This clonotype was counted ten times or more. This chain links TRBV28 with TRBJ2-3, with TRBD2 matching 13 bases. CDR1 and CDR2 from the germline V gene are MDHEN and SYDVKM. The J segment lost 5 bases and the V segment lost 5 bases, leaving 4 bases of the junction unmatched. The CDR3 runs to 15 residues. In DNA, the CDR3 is TGTGCCAGCAGTCTCGGACTAGCGGGAGTAGATACGCAGTATTTT. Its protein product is CASSLGLAGVDTQYF.

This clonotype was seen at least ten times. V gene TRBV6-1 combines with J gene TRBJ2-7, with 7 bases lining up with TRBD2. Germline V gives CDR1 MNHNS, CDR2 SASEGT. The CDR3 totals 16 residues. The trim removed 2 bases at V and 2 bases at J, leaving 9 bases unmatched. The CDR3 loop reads CASSEQSGTLTYEQYF. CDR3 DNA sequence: TGTGCCAGCAGTGAACAGAGCGGGACCCTTACCTACGAGCAGTACTTC.

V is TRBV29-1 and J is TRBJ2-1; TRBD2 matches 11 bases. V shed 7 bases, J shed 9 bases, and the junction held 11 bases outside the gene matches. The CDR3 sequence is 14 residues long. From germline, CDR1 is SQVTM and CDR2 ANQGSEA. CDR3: CSDRLAGSSGEQFF. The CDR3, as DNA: TGCAGCGACCGACTAGCGGGATCCTCGGGTGAGCAGTTCTTC.

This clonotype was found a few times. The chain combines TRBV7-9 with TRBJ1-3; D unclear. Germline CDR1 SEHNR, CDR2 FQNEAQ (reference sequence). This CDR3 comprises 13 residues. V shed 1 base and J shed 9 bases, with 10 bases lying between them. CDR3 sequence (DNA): TGTGCCAGCAGCTTAGGGAGGACGGGCACCATATATTTT. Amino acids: CASSLGRTGTIYF.